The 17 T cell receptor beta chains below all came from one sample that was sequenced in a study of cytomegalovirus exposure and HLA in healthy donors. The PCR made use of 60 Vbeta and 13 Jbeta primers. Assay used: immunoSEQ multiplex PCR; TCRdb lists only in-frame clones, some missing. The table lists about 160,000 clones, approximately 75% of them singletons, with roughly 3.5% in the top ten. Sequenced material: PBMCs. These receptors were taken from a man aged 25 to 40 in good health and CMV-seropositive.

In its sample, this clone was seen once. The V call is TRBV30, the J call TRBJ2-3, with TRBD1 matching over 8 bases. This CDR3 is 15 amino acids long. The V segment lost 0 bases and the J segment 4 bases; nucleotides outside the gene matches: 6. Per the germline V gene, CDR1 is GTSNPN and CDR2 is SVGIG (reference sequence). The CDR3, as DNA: TGTGCCTGGAGTGTAGATGGACAGGGTCCAGATACGCAGTATTTT. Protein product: CAWSVDGQGPDTQYF.

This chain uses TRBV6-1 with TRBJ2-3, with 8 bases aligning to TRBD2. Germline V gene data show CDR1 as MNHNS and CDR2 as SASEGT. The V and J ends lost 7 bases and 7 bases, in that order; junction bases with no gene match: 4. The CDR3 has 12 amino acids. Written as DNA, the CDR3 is TGTGCCAGCACGGGGGGGGACTATACGCAGTATTTT. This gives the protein CASTGGDYTQYF.

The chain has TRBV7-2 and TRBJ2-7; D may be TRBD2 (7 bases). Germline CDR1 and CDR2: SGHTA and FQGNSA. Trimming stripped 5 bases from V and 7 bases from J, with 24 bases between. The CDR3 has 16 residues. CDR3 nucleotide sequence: TGTGCCAGCAGCACCGGACAGCGGGGAGGAACTAGGGAGCAGTACTTC. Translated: CASSTGQRGGTREQYF.

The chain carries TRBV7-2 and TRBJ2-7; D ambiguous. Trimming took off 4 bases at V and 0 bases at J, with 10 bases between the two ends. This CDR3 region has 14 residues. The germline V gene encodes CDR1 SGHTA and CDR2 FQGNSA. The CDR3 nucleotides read TGTGCCAGCAGCTCACCCGCGCTCTCCTACGAGCAGTACTTC. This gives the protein CASSSPALSYEQYF.

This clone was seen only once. DNA of the CDR3: TGCGCCAGCAGCCAGGGGGGAGGGGACACTGAAGCTTTCTTT. Translating it yields CASSQGGGDTEAFF. The chain recombines TRBV4-3 with TRBJ1-1, with a possible D match to TRBD1 (5 bases). The germline V gene has CDR1 LGHNA and CDR2 YSLEER. There are 14 residues in the CDR3. Trimming took off 3 bases at V and 3 bases at J, with 11 bases between the two ends.

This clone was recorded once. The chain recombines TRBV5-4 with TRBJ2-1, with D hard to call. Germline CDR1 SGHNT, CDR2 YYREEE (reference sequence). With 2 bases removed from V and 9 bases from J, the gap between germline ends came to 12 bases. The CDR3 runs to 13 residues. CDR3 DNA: TGTGCCAGCAGCTTCTTCCTTATCAGTGAGCAGTTCTTC. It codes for CASSFFLISEQFF.

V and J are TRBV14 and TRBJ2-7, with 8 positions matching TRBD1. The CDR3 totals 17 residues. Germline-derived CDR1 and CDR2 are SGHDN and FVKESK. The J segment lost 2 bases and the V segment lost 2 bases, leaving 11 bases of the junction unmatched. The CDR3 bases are TGTGCCAGCAGCCAATTCCGGACCGGGACAGGCCCCTACGAGCAGTACTTC. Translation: CASSQFRTGTGPYEQYF.

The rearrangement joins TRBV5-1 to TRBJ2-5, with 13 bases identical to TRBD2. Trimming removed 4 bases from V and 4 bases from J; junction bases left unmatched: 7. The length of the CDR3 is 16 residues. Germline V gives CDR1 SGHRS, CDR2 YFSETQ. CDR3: CASSATSGGQGETQYF. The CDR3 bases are TGCGCCAGCAGCGCGACTAGCGGGGGGCAGGGAGAGACCCAGTACTTC.

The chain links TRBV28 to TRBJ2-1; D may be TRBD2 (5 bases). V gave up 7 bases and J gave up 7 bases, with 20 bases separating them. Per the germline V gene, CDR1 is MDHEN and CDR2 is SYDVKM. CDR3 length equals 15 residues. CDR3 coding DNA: TGTGCCAGCACCTCCCCTGGGCGGACTGGGAATGAGCAGTTCTTC. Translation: CASTSPGRTGNEQFF.

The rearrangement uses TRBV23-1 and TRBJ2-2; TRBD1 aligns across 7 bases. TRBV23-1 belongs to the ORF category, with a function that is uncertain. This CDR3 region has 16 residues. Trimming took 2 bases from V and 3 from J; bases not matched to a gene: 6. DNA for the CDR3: TGCGCCAGCAGTCAAACCGACAGGGTGGACACCGGGGAGCTGTTTTTT. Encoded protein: CASSQTDRVDTGELFF.

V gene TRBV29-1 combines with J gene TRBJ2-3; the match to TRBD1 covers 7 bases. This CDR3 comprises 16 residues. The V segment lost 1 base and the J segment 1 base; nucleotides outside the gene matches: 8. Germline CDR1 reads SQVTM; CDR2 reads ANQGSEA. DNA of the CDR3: TGCAGCGTTGAAGGGGAGACAGGGTCGGGCACAGATACGCAGTATTTT. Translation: CSVEGETGSGTDTQYF.

CDR3 in amino acids: CASRDRQGHNSPLHF. In DNA, the CDR3 is TGTGCCAGCAGAGATCGACAGGGGCATAATTCACCCCTCCACTTT. The chain combines TRBV7-2 with TRBJ1-6; 8 bases match TRBD1. This CDR3 is 15 amino acids long. J was trimmed by 5 bases and V by 6 bases; bases with no gene match: 6. Per the germline V gene, CDR1 is SGHTA and CDR2 is FQGNSA.

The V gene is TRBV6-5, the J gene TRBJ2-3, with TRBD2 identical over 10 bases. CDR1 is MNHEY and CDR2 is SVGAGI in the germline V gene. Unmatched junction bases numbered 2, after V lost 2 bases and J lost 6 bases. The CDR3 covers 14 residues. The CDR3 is CASSYSGGADTQYF. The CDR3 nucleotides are TGTGCCAGCAGTTACAGCGGGGGGGCCGATACGCAGTATTTT.

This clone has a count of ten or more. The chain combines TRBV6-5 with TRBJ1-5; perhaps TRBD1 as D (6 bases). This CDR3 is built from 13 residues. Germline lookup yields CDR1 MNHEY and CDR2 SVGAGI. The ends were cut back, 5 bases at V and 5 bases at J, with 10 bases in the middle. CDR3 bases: TGTGCCAGCAGTACAGGGAGCTATCAGCCCCAGCATTTT. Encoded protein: CASSTGSYQPQHF.

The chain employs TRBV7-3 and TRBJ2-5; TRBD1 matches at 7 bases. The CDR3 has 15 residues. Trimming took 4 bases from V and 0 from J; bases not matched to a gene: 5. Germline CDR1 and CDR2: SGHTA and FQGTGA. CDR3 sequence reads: CASSWTGQHQETQYF. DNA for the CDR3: TGTGCCAGCAGCTGGACAGGCCAGCACCAAGAGACCCAGTACTTC.

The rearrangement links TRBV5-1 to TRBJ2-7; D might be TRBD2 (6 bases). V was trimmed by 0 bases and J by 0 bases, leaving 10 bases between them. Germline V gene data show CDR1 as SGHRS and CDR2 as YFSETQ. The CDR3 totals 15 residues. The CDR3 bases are TGCGCCAGCAGCTTGGCGGGGGAGCTCTCCTACGAGCAGTACTTC. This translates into CASSLAGELSYEQYF.

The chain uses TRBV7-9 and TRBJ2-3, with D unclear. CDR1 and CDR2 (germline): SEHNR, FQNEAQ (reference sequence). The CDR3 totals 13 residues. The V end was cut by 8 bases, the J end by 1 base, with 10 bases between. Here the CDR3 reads CASLVGGTDTQYF. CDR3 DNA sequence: TGTGCCAGCCTAGTAGGTGGCACAGATACGCAGTATTTT.